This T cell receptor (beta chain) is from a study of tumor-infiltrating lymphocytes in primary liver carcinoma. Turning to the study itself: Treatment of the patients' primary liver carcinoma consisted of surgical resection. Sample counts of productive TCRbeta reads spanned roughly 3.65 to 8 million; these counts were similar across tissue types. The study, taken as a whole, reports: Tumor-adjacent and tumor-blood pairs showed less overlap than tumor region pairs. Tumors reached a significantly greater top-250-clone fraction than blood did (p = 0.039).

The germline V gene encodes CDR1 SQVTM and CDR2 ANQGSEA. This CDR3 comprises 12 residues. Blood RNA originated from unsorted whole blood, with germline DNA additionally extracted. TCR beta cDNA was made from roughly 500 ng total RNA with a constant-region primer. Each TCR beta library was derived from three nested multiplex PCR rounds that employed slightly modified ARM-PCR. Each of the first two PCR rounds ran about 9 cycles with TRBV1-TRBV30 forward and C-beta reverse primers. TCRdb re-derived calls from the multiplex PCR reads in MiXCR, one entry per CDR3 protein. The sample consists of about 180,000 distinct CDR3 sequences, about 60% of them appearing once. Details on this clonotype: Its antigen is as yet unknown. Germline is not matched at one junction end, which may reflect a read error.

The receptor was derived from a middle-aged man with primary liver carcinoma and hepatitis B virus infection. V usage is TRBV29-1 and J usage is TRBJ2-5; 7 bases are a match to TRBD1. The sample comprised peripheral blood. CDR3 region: CSVGQIQDTQYF. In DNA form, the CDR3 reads TGCAGCGTGGGACAGATCCAAGATACCCAGTACTTC.